This passage covers 5 T cell receptor beta chains from one sample sequenced in a study of memory CD4+ T cells and cytomegalovirus serostatus. The sort gate was single viable CD3+CD4+CD8-CD45RO+ cells for memory CD4+ T cells. Here immunoSEQ multiplex PCR was the method, and the copy in TCRdb shows in-frame clones only, minus some. There are 45,000 to 65,000 clones in the sample; around 83% occur only once, and under 1.5% lies in the top ten. Sample: memory CD4+ T cells from blood. The source is an adult in good health and CMV-seropositive.

The V gene is TRBV4-2, the J gene TRBJ1-2; D gene ambiguous. The V end was cut by 1 base, the J end by 7 bases, with 19 bases between. The CDR3 has 16 amino acids. The germline CDR1 and CDR2 sequences are LGHNA and YNFKEQ. CDR3 coding DNA: TGTGCCAGCAGCCAAGGGGCTCTACGGAGTGAGCGTGGCTACACCTTC. This encodes CASSQGALRSERGYTF.

The rearrangement uses TRBV29-1 and TRBJ1-2; no reliable D call. Between the trimmed V and J ends, which lost 4 bases and 4 bases, there was a span of 10 bases. The germline V gene has CDR1 SQVTM and CDR2 ANQGSEA. The length of the CDR3 is 12 residues. The CDR3 is CSVGHPGYGYTF. CDR3 sequence (DNA): TGCAGCGTTGGACACCCAGGCTATGGCTACACCTTC. The full variable domain, in which reference TRBV29-1 and TRBJ1-2 provide the parts outside the CDR3, is SAVISQKPSRDICQRGTSLTIQCQVDSQVTMMFWYRQQPGQSLTLIATANQGSEATYESGFVIDKFPISRPNLTFSTLTVSNMSPEDSSIYLCSVGHPGYGYTFGSGTRLTVV.

This clone was recorded a few times. The CDR3 nucleotides read TGTGCCAGCAGCTTTCAATCTATCACCGGGACAGGACAAGAGACCCAGTACTTC. Translation: CASSFQSITGTGQETQYF. The V and J genes are TRBV13 and TRBJ2-5; 8 nucleotides align to TRBD1. Germline trimming cut 3 bases from V and 2 bases from J; bases unmatched to any gene: 14. CDR1 PRHDT and CDR2 FYEKMQ come from the germline V gene (reference sequence). The CDR3 runs 18 residues.

The chain links TRBV5-1 to TRBJ2-1, with no clear D. V was clipped by 1 base and J by 4 bases, with 12 bases between them. Germline lookup yields CDR1 SGHRS and CDR2 YFSETQ. The CDR3 spans 15 residues. CDR3 loop: CASSLLAAVYNEQFF. As DNA, the CDR3 is TGCGCCAGCAGCTTGTTGGCGGCAGTATACAATGAGCAGTTCTTC.

This clone was detected only once. The V and J genes are TRBV5-8 and TRBJ2-3, with a weak D call TRBD1 (6 bases). The CDR3 spans 16 residues. Germline values: CDR1 SGHTS, CDR2 YDEGEE. V was shortened by 4 bases and J by 3 bases, with 18 bases between the two germline ends. In DNA, the CDR3 is TGTGCCAGCAGCGGATACAGGGTGGTAAAAACAGATACGCAGTATTTT. It is translated as CASSGYRVVKTDTQYF.